Given below is one T cell receptor beta chain in context. Assay used: immunoSEQ multiplex PCR; TCRdb lists only in-frame clones, some missing. The sample carries 65,000 to 85,000 clones, under 95% recorded once. The record originates from a study of T cell changes during pregnancy in multiple sclerosis. This receptor was identified in a female donor with multiple sclerosis, enrolled in a pregnancy study. The specimen was peripheral blood, collected after pregnancy.

The CDR3 coding sequence is TGTGCCAGCAGCCGAAGTAACGCGGGGGGTCAGCCCCAGCATTTT. This translates into CASSRSNAGGQPQHF. The gene calls are TRBV9 and TRBJ1-5; possible D gene TRBD1, 5 bases. The ends were cut back, 4 bases at V and 6 bases at J, with 17 bases in the middle. The CDR3 extends over 15 amino acids. Germline V gives CDR1 SGDLS, CDR2 YYNGEE.